These T cell receptor beta chains were read from a single sample in a study of early T cells in non-severe SARS-CoV-2 infection. From the 5' RACE reads, TCRdb called clonotypes with MiXCR, one entry per CDR3 protein. The table lists roughly 75,000 distinct CDR3 sequences, over 8.5% of them singletons, with 4.8% in the top ten. The sample comprised whole blood. The receptors stem from an adult who was a healthcare worker with PCR-confirmed SARS-CoV-2 infection or an uninfected control (not recorded which). CDR3s include the opening cysteine and the closing phenylalanine or tryptophan. The order of the fields is D gene, clone size, V gene, J gene, CDR3 DNA, CDR3 protein. The D gene is left open where the match is weak. Size is omitted from some rows. Given values are once, few, many or a class for expanded clones.

d_call: NA; clone_size: many; v_call: TRBV20-1; j_call: TRBJ1-6; cdr3_nt: TGCAGTGCTAGTATGATTTTGGGGAGAGGGGAATATTGGTCACCCCTCCACTTT; cdr3_aa: CSASMILGRGEYWSPLHF
d_call: NA; clone_size: NA; v_call: TRBV12-3/TRBV12-4; j_call: TRBJ2-5; cdr3_nt: TGTGCCAGCAGTTTATATGAGGGAAAGACCCAGTACTTC; cdr3_aa: CASSLYEGKTQYF
d_call: NA; clone_size: many; v_call: TRBV20-1; j_call: TRBJ2-1; cdr3_nt: TGCAGTGCATTCCTCGGCGGGATCTCCTACAATGAGCAGTTCTTC; cdr3_aa: CSAFLGGISYNEQFF
d_call: NA; clone_size: NA; v_call: TRBV7-2; j_call: TRBJ2-7; cdr3_nt: TGTGCCAGCAGCCCCGGGTCCGGGAGGCAGTACTTC; cdr3_aa: CASSPGSGRQYF
d_call: TRBD1; clone_size: NA; v_call: TRBV28; j_call: TRBJ2-5; cdr3_nt: TGTGCCAGCCGGGACAGCAGCCAAGAGACCCAGTACTTC; cdr3_aa: CASRDSSQETQYF
d_call: NA; clone_size: NA; v_call: TRBV27; j_call: TRBJ2-1; cdr3_nt: TGTGCCAGCTGGCGGCACCAAGGGGGGGATCGATTCTTC; cdr3_aa: CASWRHQGGDRFF
d_call: TRBD2; clone_size: few; v_call: TRBV10-3; j_call: TRBJ2-3; cdr3_nt: TGTGCCATCAGTGAGTCGAGGACTAGGGGAGATACGCAGTATTTT; cdr3_aa: CAISESRTRGDTQYF
d_call: NA; clone_size: many; v_call: TRBV7-2; j_call: TRBJ1-1; cdr3_nt: TGTGCCGGGAACAGGGATATCCCTGAAGCTTTCTTT; cdr3_aa: CAGNRDIPEAFF
d_call: NA; clone_size: many; v_call: TRBV9; j_call: TRBJ2-7; cdr3_nt: TGTGCCAGCAGCAAGTCCCCCACTACTTCCTACGAGCAGTACTTC; cdr3_aa: CASSKSPTTSYEQYF
d_call: NA; clone_size: few; v_call: TRBV20-1; j_call: TRBJ1-5; cdr3_nt: TGCAGTGGGGGAACGGGATTGTATCAGCCCCAGCATTTT; cdr3_aa: CSGGTGLYQPQHF
d_call: NA; clone_size: few; v_call: TRBV20-1; j_call: TRBJ1-1; cdr3_nt: TGCAGTGCCGGGGCCAGACGTGAAGCTTTCTTT; cdr3_aa: CSAGARREAFF
d_call: TRBD1; clone_size: many; v_call: TRBV30; j_call: TRBJ1-2; cdr3_nt: TGTGCCTGGAGTGAGGACAGGAGGGGGTATGGCTACACCTTC; cdr3_aa: CAWSEDRRGYGYTF
d_call: TRBD2; clone_size: once; v_call: TRBV6-2/TRBV6-3; j_call: TRBJ2-1; cdr3_nt: TGTGCCAGCAGTCCCGCCCAGCGGGGATACAATGAGCAGTTCTTC; cdr3_aa: CASSPAQRGYNEQFF
d_call: NA; clone_size: few; v_call: TRBV20-1; j_call: TRBJ2-2; cdr3_nt: TGCAGTGCTAGCAGGGACACCGGGGAGCTGTTTTTT; cdr3_aa: CSASRDTGELFF
d_call: NA; clone_size: few; v_call: TRBV9; j_call: TRBJ2-2; cdr3_nt: TGTGCCAGCAGCCCCCACAACACCGGGGAGCTGTTTTTT; cdr3_aa: CASSPHNTGELFF
d_call: NA; clone_size: many; v_call: TRBV9; j_call: TRBJ1-1; cdr3_nt: TGTGCCAGCAGCCTAAGGGGGAGTGGGACTGAAGCTTTCTTT; cdr3_aa: CASSLRGSGTEAFF
d_call: NA; clone_size: few; v_call: TRBV4-1; j_call: TRBJ2-3; cdr3_nt: TGCGCCAGCAGCCCCCCTTTAGATACGCAGTATTTT; cdr3_aa: CASSPPLDTQYF
d_call: NA; clone_size: NA; v_call: TRBV12-3/TRBV12-4; j_call: TRBJ1-1; cdr3_nt: TGTGCCAGCAGTTTTACAACAGGTGGGATCCAGGCTTTCTTT; cdr3_aa: CASSFTTGGIQAFF
d_call: NA; clone_size: many; v_call: TRBV6-1; j_call: TRBJ1-3; cdr3_nt: TGTGCCAGCAGTGAAGGGGTCGTTGGAAACACCATATATTTT; cdr3_aa: CASSEGVVGNTIYF
d_call: NA; clone_size: NA; v_call: TRBV10-3; j_call: TRBJ2-5; cdr3_nt: TGTGCCGTGTCGGAAGCGGGCGGAGAGACCCAGTACTTC; cdr3_aa: CAVSEAGGETQYF
d_call: TRBD1; clone_size: many; v_call: TRBV29-1; j_call: TRBJ2-2; cdr3_nt: TGCAGCGTTCGACAGGGGGGACCGAACACCGGGGAGCTGTTTTTT; cdr3_aa: CSVRQGGPNTGELFF
d_call: NA; clone_size: NA; v_call: TRBV29-1; j_call: TRBJ1-2; cdr3_nt: TGCAGCGTTGGCCGGGAGACTAACTATGGCTACACCTTC; cdr3_aa: CSVGRETNYGYTF
d_call: TRBD2; clone_size: many; v_call: TRBV5-1; j_call: TRBJ2-3; cdr3_nt: TGCGCCAGCGCAACTAGCGGGACCACAGATACGCAGTATTTT; cdr3_aa: CASATSGTTDTQYF
d_call: TRBD2; clone_size: many; v_call: TRBV7-2; j_call: TRBJ2-2; cdr3_nt: TGTGCCAGCAGCCCCCGGGCTAGCGGCCACACCGGGGAGCTGTTTTTT; cdr3_aa: CASSPRASGHTGELFF
d_call: TRBD2; clone_size: NA; v_call: TRBV20-1; j_call: TRBJ2-3; cdr3_nt: TGCAGTGCTAGGCTAGCGGGAGCCACAGATACGCAGTATTTT; cdr3_aa: CSARLAGATDTQYF
d_call: NA; clone_size: many; v_call: TRBV7-3; j_call: TRBJ2-1; cdr3_nt: TGTGCCAGCAGCTTAAATGTTATGGGCCCTGAGCAGTTCTTC; cdr3_aa: CASSLNVMGPEQFF